This T cell receptor (beta chain) is drawn from a study of identical twins. Whole-study findings and limits: Excess sharing by twins proved weaker in beta out-of-frame sequences. Beta clonotypes that were abundant in cord blood contained fewer insertions, a pattern absent from memory repertoires. Among out-of-frame alpha sequences shared by twins, low generation probability occurred in excess.

The CDR3 runs to 15 residues. From germline, CDR1 is SGHRS and CDR2 YFSETQ. The ends were cut back, 2 bases at V and 3 bases at J, with 14 bases in the middle. Turning to this clonotype: Its antigen remains unidentified.

Unique molecular identifiers were in the cDNA, with template-switch universal primer binding. TCRdb re-called the 5' RACE reads with MiXCR, one entry per CDR3 protein. The repertoire holds fewer than 650,000 distinct CDR3 sequences, with 7.1% as singletons. These data were also reused for a study on yellow fever vaccine responses in identical twins.

Sample: PBMCs. The sequence came from a woman under 30 in good health. This chain links TRBV5-1 with TRBJ1-1; a weak D match, TRBD1 (6 bases). The CDR3 DNA follows: TGCGCCAGCAGCTTCCGGGGGGGCTTGGACACTGAAGCTTTCTTT. Protein: CASSFRGGLDTEAFF. The complete variable domain, with remaining parts taken from reference TRBV5-1 and TRBJ1-1, reads KAGVTQTPRYLIKTRGQQVTLSCSPISGHRSVSWYQQTPGQGLQFLFEYFSETQRNKGNFPGRFSGRQFSNSRSEMNVSTLELGDSALYLCASSFRGGLDTEAFFGQGTRLTVV.